The 29 T cell receptor beta chains below were found in one sample sequenced in a study of T cell repertoires in cytomegalovirus infection. TCRdb processed the reads anew with MiXCR; each CDR3 protein has one entry. The sample records under 850,000 distinct CDR3 sequences, about 30% being singletons. Antigen specificity for these receptors is unknown. Source: cultured PBMCs, taken from culture after CMV antigen stimulation. Receptors originate from a human donor in good health (CMV status not recorded). Some clones in this sample may be carry-over from other donors' samples.

At least ten counts were recorded for this clonotype. The chain links TRBV7-8 to TRBJ2-7; TRBD1 or TRBD2 may be the D gene (5 bases each). This CDR3 has 15 residues. Between the trimmed V and J ends, which lost 5 bases and 4 bases, there was a span of 18 bases. Per germline, CDR1 SGHVS and CDR2 FQNEAQ. Here the CDR3 DNA reads TGTGCCAGCAGCCCAACCATGGGGGTTGGGTACGAGCAGTACTTC. It encodes CASSPTMGVGYEQYF. Full variable domain (missing parts from reference TRBV7-8 and TRBJ2-7): GAGVSQSPRYKVAKRGQDVALRCDPISGHVSLFWYQQALGQGPEFLTYFQNEAQLDKSGLPSDRFFAERPEGSVSTLKIQRTQQEDSAVYLCASSPTMGVGYEQYFGPGTRLTVT.

A note on this clonotype: A single base separates this from a much larger clone, so it may be a read error. The chain employs TRBV6-1 and TRBJ1-1, with D possibly matching TRBD1 (5 bases). With 5 bases removed from V and 1 base from J, the gap between germline ends came to 8 bases. CDR1 and CDR2 from the germline V gene are MNHNS and SASEGT. The CDR3 is 13 amino acids. CDR3 DNA sequence: TGTGCCAGCAGTTACGGGACGAACACTGAAGCTTTCTTT. Translation: CASSYGTNTEAFF.

In its sample, this clonotype was seen a few times. The chain joins TRBV5-4 to TRBJ1-3; D gene ambiguous. Trimming took off 4 bases at V and 0 bases at J, with 14 bases between the two ends. The germline V gene has CDR1 SGHNT and CDR2 YYREEE (reference sequence). The CDR3 loop spans 16 amino acids. CDR3 nucleotides: TGTGCCAGCAGCGAAACACACGAGATCTCTGGAAACACCATATATTTT. It codes for CASSETHEISGNTIYF.

The V call is TRBV11-2, the J call TRBJ1-2; no reliable D call. The V gene lost 3 bases and the J gene lost 3 bases, with 8 bases spanning the gap. CDR3 length: 13 amino acids. CDR1 and CDR2 from the germline V gene are SGHAT and FQNNGV. The CDR3 is CASSFVQYYGYTF. The CDR3 DNA reads as TGTGCCAGCAGCTTCGTCCAGTACTATGGCTACACCTTC.

This clonotype was detected a few times. This chain's CDR3 is CASSLGQPSLLPQPQHF. The CDR3 region has the DNA TGTGCCAGCAGCTTGGGACAGCCCTCACTTTTGCCTCAGCCCCAGCATTTT. V is TRBV7-2 and J is TRBJ1-5, with 7 bases aligning to TRBD1. V was pared by 3 bases and J by 6 bases, with 14 bases of the junction left unmatched. There are 17 residues in the CDR3. Germline V lookup: CDR1 SGHTA, CDR2 FQGNSA.

In its sample, this clonotype was seen a few times. V usage is TRBV7-2 and J usage is TRBJ2-3; D not certain. V dropped 8 bases and J dropped 1 base, with 7 bases sitting between them. The CDR3 consists of 12 residues. Germline CDR1 and CDR2: SGHTA and FQGNSA. The DNA for the CDR3 is TGTGCCAGCGGCCAGCGCACAGATACGCAGTATTTT. Protein product: CASGQRTDTQYF.

V is TRBV20-1 and J is TRBJ1-1; D not certain. The CDR3 totals 13 residues. V lost 3 bases to trimming and J lost 7 bases, with 15 bases between them. Germline values: CDR1 DFQATT, CDR2 SNEGSKA (reference sequence). This CDR3 is CSASRGVLSEAFF. DNA for the CDR3: TGCAGTGCTAGTCGCGGGGTTCTAAGTGAAGCTTTCTTT.

This chain links TRBV20-1 with TRBJ1-6, with D maybe TRBD1 (5 bases). This CDR3 has 16 amino acids. CDR1 is DFQATT and CDR2 is SNEGSKA in the germline V gene (reference sequence). V lost 4 bases and J lost 8, with 21 bases in between. CDR3: CSATRAGQGRDSPLHF. The CDR3, as DNA: TGCAGTGCTACTAGAGCGGGGCAGGGAAGAGATTCACCCCTCCACTTT.

The rearrangement links TRBV4-1 to TRBJ2-3; 13 bases match TRBD2. The CDR3 length is 15 residues. The V gene's germline CDR1 is MGHRA and CDR2 YSYEKL. Trimming at V came to 3 bases and at J to 4 bases, leaving 1 base not matched to a gene. The CDR3 DNA follows: TGCGCCAGCAGCCAGGGACTAGCGGGATCAGATACGCAGTATTTT. Translation: CASSQGLAGSDTQYF.

This clonotype was observed a handful of times. With a much larger clone just one base away, this may be a read error. The chain links TRBV28 to TRBJ1-1; maybe TRBD1 (6 bases). CDR1 and CDR2 from the germline V gene are MDHEN and SYDVKM. Trimming removed 7 bases at V and 4 bases at J, with 10 bases between. CDR3 length equals 12 residues. This CDR3 is CASNQGGTEAFF. The CDR3 DNA reads TGTGCCAGCAACCAAGGGGGCACTGAAGCTTTCTTT.

This clonotype appeared once. The chain has TRBV19 and TRBJ2-7; D possibly corresponds to TRBD1 (5 bases). The V end was cut by 5 bases, the J end by 0 bases, with 14 bases between. From germline, CDR1 is LNHDA and CDR2 SQIVND (reference sequence). The CDR3 is made up of 15 amino acids. The chain's CDR3 is CASSLTATSSYEQYF. In nucleotides, the CDR3 is TGTGCCAGTAGTCTGACAGCGACCTCCTCCTACGAGCAGTACTTC.

The chain links TRBV25-1 to TRBJ2-7, with D tentatively TRBD1 (5 bases). CDR3 length equals 15 residues. V shed 4 bases and J shed 5 bases, with 18 bases lying between them. CDR1 MGHDK and CDR2 SYGVNS come from the germline V gene. In nucleotides, the CDR3 is TGTGCCAGCAGTGTGCCGGGCCCAGGGTCCCACGAGCAGTACTTC. Translating gives CASSVPGPGSHEQYF.

This clonotype came up a few times. The CDR3 loop is CATVTSGGYTDTQYF. CDR3 in DNA: TGTGCCACCGTGACTAGCGGGGGATACACAGATACGCAGTATTTT. The chain recombines TRBV10-3 with TRBJ2-3; 12 nucleotides match TRBD2. The germline V gene has CDR1 ENHRY and CDR2 SYGVKD. The junction had 7 bases not matched to a gene; V was cut back by 10 bases and J by 2 bases. CDR3 length: 15 residues.

V usage is TRBV7-2 and J usage is TRBJ2-3; 10 nucleotides align to TRBD2. Germline loops: CDR1 SGHTA, CDR2 FQGNSA. The CDR3 contains 14 residues. V dropped 4 bases and J dropped 5; count of bases not matched to a gene: 3. The CDR3 DNA follows: TGTGCCAGCAGCTCGACTAGCGGGCAAGATACGCAGTATTTT. Translation gives CASSSTSGQDTQYF.

The V gene is TRBV3-1, the J gene TRBJ2-5; D possibly corresponds to TRBD2 (5 bases). V was clipped by 1 base and J by 7 bases, with 16 bases between them. The CDR3 extends over 15 amino acids. Germline V lookup: CDR1 LGHDT, CDR2 YNNKEL (reference sequence). The chain's CDR3 is CASSQGVRAGGTQYF. The CDR3 DNA reads as TGTGCCAGCAGCCAAGGTGTCCGGGCGGGCGGGACCCAGTACTTC.

This clonotype came up a few times. The chain has TRBV6-1 and TRBJ2-3; 10 nucleotides line up with TRBD2. CDR3 length equals 16 residues. V shed 4 bases, J shed 5 bases, and the junction held 9 bases outside the gene matches. CDR1 and CDR2 from the germline V gene are MNHNS and SASEGT. The DNA of the CDR3 is TGTGCCAGCAGTGTTTCGAGCGGGGGGGCGGAAGATACGCAGTATTTT. It codes for CASSVSSGGAEDTQYF.

CDR3 region: CASSYTGSAYNEQFF. The DNA for the CDR3 is TGTGCCAGCAGCTACACCGGCTCCGCCTACAATGAGCAGTTCTTC. The chain couples TRBV7-2 to TRBJ2-1; D remains unclear. CDR3 length: 15 amino acids. Germline loops: CDR1 SGHTA, CDR2 FQGNSA. Trimming took off 4 bases at V and 2 bases at J, with 12 bases between the two ends.

In this sample, this clonotype turned up once. This sequence joins TRBV3-1 and TRBJ1-2; no clear D gene. V lost 0 bases and J 5 bases, leaving 4 bases between the germline ends. This CDR3 comprises 12 residues. Per germline, CDR1 LGHDT and CDR2 YNNKEL (reference sequence). The CDR3 protein is CASSQEVYGYTF. The DNA for the CDR3 is TGTGCCAGCAGCCAAGAGGTATATGGCTACACCTTC.

The rearrangement joins TRBV7-2 to TRBJ2-1, with D possibly matching TRBD2 (7 bases). The V end lost 10 bases, the J end lost 6 bases, and 22 bases lay between the germline ends. Germline V gene lookup returns CDR1 SGHTA and CDR2 FQGNSA. The CDR3 spans 15 residues. This chain's CDR3 is CAKCKGGGRINEQFF. DNA for the CDR3: TGTGCCAAGTGCAAAGGGGGGGGGCGGATCAATGAGCAGTTCTTC.

This clonotype was seen repeatedly, ten times or more. The V gene is TRBV27, the J gene TRBJ1-1; no reliable D call. The CDR3 is 12 residues long. Trimming pared 0 bases from V and 7 bases from J, leaving 6 bases between. Germline lookup yields CDR1 MNHEY and CDR2 SMNVEV (reference sequence). The CDR3 bases are TGTGCCAGCAGTTTATCTGGCAGTGAAGCTTTCTTT. It specifies CASSLSGSEAFF.

This clonotype has only a few counts. The chain uses TRBV6-5 and TRBJ2-7; 7 bases are a match to TRBD1. Germline CDR1 MNHEY, CDR2 SVGAGI. This CDR3 spans 18 amino acids. Losses at the gene ends were 2 bases for V and 7 bases for J; bases not matched to a gene: 20. The CDR3 reads CASSYTTGPSVLGIEQYF. The CDR3, as DNA: TGTGCCAGCAGTTACACGACAGGGCCCTCTGTCTTAGGTATAGAGCAGTACTTC.

This clonotype occurred many times. The rearrangement links TRBV7-2 to TRBJ1-1; possibly TRBD1 for D (5 bases). Germline CDR1 reads SGHTA; CDR2 reads FQGNSA. V lost 1 base to trimming and J lost 6 bases, with 9 bases between them. The CDR3 sequence is 13 residues long. The CDR3 loop is CASSLGWGAEAFF. Here the CDR3 DNA reads TGTGCCAGCAGCTTAGGATGGGGGGCTGAAGCTTTCTTT.

This clonotype was observed a few times. J is TRBJ2-7 and V is TRBV28; TRBD2 matches 8 bases. The CDR3 is made up of 16 amino acids. V trimming: 3 bases; J trimming: 7 bases; junction bases outside the gene matches: 14. CDR1 and CDR2 from the germline V gene are MDHEN and SYDVKM. CDR3 coding DNA: TGTGCCAGCAGTTTGCCAGGACTAGCCCCGAGTGGAGAGCAGTACTTC. Translating gives CASSLPGLAPSGEQYF.

In DNA form, the CDR3 reads TGTGCCAGCTTAGAGACAGACAACACAGATACGCAGTATTTT. It yields the protein CASLETDNTDTQYF. The chain joins TRBV12-3 or TRBV12-4 to TRBJ2-3, with D possibly matching TRBD1 (5 bases). The CDR3 contains 14 residues. V lost 8 bases, J lost 2 bases, and 14 bases lay in between.

This clonotype has just a few counts. The CDR3 coding sequence is TGTGCCGCTCAACAGACTCTCCTCTATGGCTACACCTTC. Protein product: CAAQQTLLYGYTF. This sequence joins TRBV6-1 and TRBJ1-2; D ambiguous. This CDR3 region has 13 residues. V was cut by 11 bases and J by 4 bases, with 17 bases left in between. Germline V gene data show CDR1 as MNHNS and CDR2 as SASEGT.

A few counts support this clonotype. The gene calls are TRBV7-9 and TRBJ1-1; D ambiguous. Trimming took off 1 base at V and 12 bases at J, with 12 bases between the two ends. Germline assignment: CDR1 SEHNR and CDR2 FQNEAQ (reference sequence). The CDR3 totals 12 residues. The CDR3 DNA sequence: TGTGCCAGCAGCTTAGAGGAGTCTCGCTCTTTCTTT. Translation gives CASSLEESRSFF.

This clonotype was found a few times. This chain uses TRBV28 with TRBJ1-2; the match to TRBD1 covers 8 bases. Looked up from germline, CDR1 is MDHEN and CDR2 is SYDVKM. V was clipped by 6 bases and J by 4 bases; unmatched bases: 10. This CDR3 spans 15 amino acids. CDR3 protein: CASRDRDVAIYGYTF. CDR3 sequence (DNA): TGTGCCAGCAGGGACAGGGATGTTGCGATCTATGGCTACACCTTC.

This clonotype was detected ten times or more. V and J are TRBV7-2 and TRBJ1-4; tentative D call: TRBD1 (5 bases). The ends were cut back, 1 base at V and 8 bases at J, with 14 bases in the middle. The CDR3 is made up of 15 amino acids. CDR1 and CDR2 (germline): SGHTA, FQGNSA. As DNA, the CDR3 is TGTGCCAGCAGCTTAGTGGTTCAACAGGACGAAAAACTGTTTTTT. This translates into CASSLVVQQDEKLFF.

In its sample, this clonotype was seen many times. The J gene is TRBJ1-1, the V gene TRBV12-3 or TRBV12-4; tentative D call: TRBD1 (6 bases). The ends were cut back, 2 bases at V and 0 bases at J, with 10 bases in the middle. This CDR3 spans 15 amino acids. CDR3 region: CASSLQGQMNTEAFF. The CDR3 nucleotides are TGTGCCAGCAGTTTACAGGGACAAATGAACACTGAAGCTTTCTTT.